The 19 T cell receptor beta chains below come from one sample, sequenced in a study of CD8 T cells in ankylosing spondylitis. Overall study results and limits: Seemingly characteristic of ankylosing spondylitis blood was a TCR beta motif consisting of about 8 highly homologous variants.

TCRdb re-analysed the 5' RACE reads in MiXCR, keeping a single row per CDR3 protein. Of 350,000 to 450,000 distinct CDR3 sequences detected, around 26% appear once; the ten largest clones hold 0.89%. These TCRs' antigens remain unknown. The material sequenced was blood, either unsorted or a sorted T cell fraction (not recorded which). These receptors were obtained from a male donor with ankylosing spondylitis.

This clonotype appeared a few times. The chain combines TRBV6-1 with TRBJ1-3, with no clear D. Between the trimmed V and J ends, which lost 4 bases and 0 bases, there was a span of 13 bases. Germline CDR1 reads MNHNS; CDR2 reads SASEGT. This CDR3 has 16 amino acids. The CDR3 nucleotides read TGTGCCAGCAGTGCCACCGGACCGCACTCTGGAAACACCATATATTTT. Encoded protein: CASSATGPHSGNTIYF.

The rearrangement joins TRBV5-1 to TRBJ2-3, with D unclear. This CDR3 contains 17 residues. The V end lost 7 bases, the J end lost 0 bases, and 21 bases lay between the germline ends. Germline CDR1 and CDR2: SGHRS and YFSETQ. The CDR3 nucleotides read TGCGCCAGCCGAGCTTTATTCGGAAGCCTTAGCACAGATACGCAGTATTTT. Translated, it gives CASRALFGSLSTDTQYF.

This clonotype was observed a few times. The rearrangement uses TRBV12-3 or TRBV12-4 and TRBJ1-3, with no clear D. Trimming stripped 3 bases from V and 7 bases from J, with 16 bases between. CDR3 length: 15 residues. CDR3 region: CASSFIVQIVNTIYF. The CDR3 nucleotides are TGTGCCAGCAGTTTTATAGTACAGATCGTGAACACCATATATTTT.

This clonotype was seen a handful of times. This rearrangement joins TRBV15 to TRBJ2-4, with D uncertain. CDR1 LNHNV and CDR2 YYDKDF come from the germline V gene (reference sequence). The V and J ends lost 0 bases and 10 bases respectively, with 13 bases between them. The CDR3 runs 14 residues. CDR3 DNA: TGTGCCACCAGCAGAGATATGAATAGTCGGATTCAGTACTTC. It codes for CATSRDMNSRIQYF.

The V call is TRBV3-1, the J call TRBJ2-1; D is perhaps TRBD1 (5 bases). CDR1 and CDR2 (germline): LGHDT, YNNKEL (reference sequence). Trimming took 5 bases from V and 7 from J, leaving 9 bases between them. The CDR3 consists of 12 residues. The DNA for the CDR3 is TGTGCCAGCAGCTCCCCAGGGAATGAGCAGTTCTTC. It codes for CASSSPGNEQFF.

The V and J genes are TRBV7-9 and TRBJ1-4, with D tentatively TRBD1 (6 bases). The CDR3 is 15 amino acids. The ends were cut back, 5 bases at V and 4 bases at J, with 14 bases in the middle. Germline V gene lookup returns CDR1 SEHNR and CDR2 FQNEAQ (reference sequence). CDR3 coding DNA: TGTGCCAGCAGCCCTGGGACACGGATTAATGAAAAACTGTTTTTT. Its translation: CASSPGTRINEKLFF.

V usage is TRBV6-1 and J usage is TRBJ2-7; weak D call: TRBD2 (6 bases). CDR1 and CDR2 from the germline V gene are MNHNS and SASEGT. CDR3 length equals 14 residues. Deletions cut 2 bases from V and 3 bases from J, with 11 bases between. CDR3 bases: TGTGCCAGCAGTGAAAACCCGGACTACTACGAGCAGTACTTC. It yields the protein CASSENPDYYEQYF.

The V and J genes are TRBV20-1 and TRBJ2-3; D may be TRBD1 or TRBD2 (5 bases each). The CDR3 loop spans 15 amino acids. V was clipped by 5 bases and J by 7 bases, with 22 bases between them. CDR1 is DFQATT and CDR2 is SNEGSKA in the germline V gene (reference sequence). The CDR3 region has the DNA TGCAGTGCTCGTCCCCCCACTAGTCGGGGCAATACGCAGTATTTT. Protein product: CSARPPTSRGNTQYF.

V usage is TRBV12-3 or TRBV12-4 and J usage is TRBJ2-3; D is possibly TRBD2 (5 bases). This CDR3 has 14 residues. Trimming took 6 bases from V and 6 from J, leaving 16 bases between them. CDR3 bases: TGTGCCAGCAGCCTACCGGGGAGTAGGGATACGCAGTATTTT. Amino acid sequence: CASSLPGSRDTQYF.

Details on this clonotype: Compared with germline, one end of the junction differs, possibly owing to a read error. The J gene is TRBJ2-1, the V gene TRBV9, with 7 bases aligning to TRBD2. This CDR3 has 13 residues. The germline gives CDR1 SGDLS, CDR2 YYNGEE. The CDR3 DNA is TGTGCCAGTAGCGTAGAGAGGGAGGGCCGGGCGTTCTTC. It encodes CASSVEREGRAFF.

This clonotype was observed a handful of times. This rearrangement joins TRBV3-1 to TRBJ2-3; 8 bases line up with TRBD1. With 4 bases clipped from V and 4 bases from J, the junction kept 10 bases outside the gene matches. Germline loops: CDR1 LGHDT, CDR2 YNNKEL (reference sequence). The CDR3 sequence is 16 residues long. The CDR3 DNA sequence: TGTGCCAGCAGCCCTATATTGAGACAGGGGCCAGATACGCAGTATTTT. The encoded protein is CASSPILRQGPDTQYF.

This clonotype was seen only a few times. The gene calls are TRBV11-2 and TRBJ2-7, with 7 bases fitting TRBD2. CDR1 SGHAT and CDR2 FQNNGV come from the germline V gene. This CDR3 contains 15 residues. J gave up 3 bases and V 0 bases, and 5 bases lay outside the gene matches. The CDR3 spells CASSLDTGRIYEQYV. For the CDR3, the DNA is TGTGCCAGCAGCTTAGATACCGGGAGGATCTACGAGCAGTACGTC.

Only a few counts were recorded for this clonotype. This chain links TRBV2 with TRBJ1-1, with 7 bases lining up with TRBD1. The germline V gene has CDR1 SNHLY and CDR2 FYNNEI. The ends lost 8 bases at V and 1 base at J; junction bases unmatched: 10. This CDR3 contains 15 residues. This CDR3 reads CASSKGGRSNTEAFF. DNA for the CDR3: TGTGCCAGCTCGAAAGGGGGCCGGTCGAACACTGAAGCTTTCTTT.

This chain joins TRBV20-1 and TRBJ2-3; 7 bases are a match to TRBD2. V dropped 0 bases and J dropped 2; count of bases not matched to a gene: 5. CDR1 is DFQATT and CDR2 is SNEGSKA in the germline V gene (reference sequence). The CDR3 length is 15 residues. CDR3 bases: TGCAGTGCTAGAGATAGGGAGCGGGACACAGATACGCAGTATTTT. This translates into CSARDRERDTDTQYF.

V usage is TRBV3-1 and J usage is TRBJ1-1; 7 bases are a match to TRBD1. The CDR3 loop spans 14 amino acids. Trimming removed 4 bases from V and 8 bases from J; junction bases left unmatched: 10. Germline V gene lookup returns CDR1 LGHDT and CDR2 YNNKEL (reference sequence). The CDR3 sequence: CASSLFWRGPEAFF. The CDR3 DNA reads as TGTGCCAGCAGCCTTTTCTGGAGGGGGCCCGAAGCTTTCTTT.

This clonotype was counted only a few times. DNA of the CDR3: TGTGCCAGCAGTCGAGGACAGGGCCTGGTGGAAGCTTTCTTT. This encodes CASSRGQGLVEAFF. V and J are TRBV12-3 or TRBV12-4 and TRBJ1-1; 8 bases are shared with TRBD1. This CDR3 region has 14 residues. The junction had 10 bases not matched to a gene; V was cut back by 5 bases and J by 8 bases.

J is TRBJ2-3 and V is TRBV5-1, with D unclear. Per the germline V gene, CDR1 is SGHRS and CDR2 is YFSETQ. CDR3 length: 15 residues. V was shortened by 1 base and J by 1 base, with 10 bases between the two germline ends. CDR3 sequence reads: CASSLSTQRTDTQYF. CDR3 in DNA: TGCGCCAGCAGCTTGTCGACGCAGCGCACAGATACGCAGTATTTT.

The chain has TRBV12-3 or TRBV12-4 and TRBJ2-5; 9 bases map to TRBD1. There are 13 residues in the CDR3. Trimming took 6 bases from V and 5 from J; bases not matched to a gene: 4. DNA of the CDR3: TGTGCCAGCAGAGGGACAGGGCGGGAGACCCAGTACTTC. Protein: CASRGTGRETQYF.

The V and J genes are TRBV12-3 or TRBV12-4 and TRBJ2-1; 8 nucleotides align to TRBD2. The CDR3 runs 15 residues. J lost 3 bases, V lost 6 bases, and 7 bases had no gene match. The CDR3 is CASSPGLGFYNEQFF. The CDR3 nucleotides are TGTGCCAGCAGCCCGGGACTAGGATTCTACAATGAGCAGTTCTTC.